This T cell receptor beta chain was obtained from a study of T cells in women clearing cervical HPV infection. Prevalent HPV16 infections were excluded; only incident single HPV16 infections included. With 2 bases removed from V and 0 bases from J, the gap between germline ends came to 6 bases. This CDR3 region has 14 residues. Germline V CDR1 and CDR2: ENHRY, SYGVKD. Data came from immunoSEQ multiplex PCR; TCRdb stores just in-frame clones and leaves some out. The clone table shows about 26,000 clones, with the ten largest holding roughly 11%. Concerning this clone: Its antigen is currently unknown. The observed sequence ends 3 residues before the CDR3 terminus, with the missing tail filled in from the germline J gene.

The study's findings and limits: Associations may precede or follow infection; HPV-specific or memory T cells were not isolated. Each sample's T-cell count was unknown, possibly confounding richness.

This chain uses TRBV10-3 with TRBJ2-3; possibly TRBD2 for D (6 bases). This receptor was taken from a woman aged 18 to 75 with a cervical HPV16 infection that either progressed to CIN3+ or cleared (not recorded which). Sequencing was carried out using blood buffy coat. Partial CDR3 DNA: TGTGCCATCAGTGAGGGGGGGAGCACAGATACG. Residues: CAISEGGSTDT. The whole CDR3 is CAISEGGSTDTQYF.